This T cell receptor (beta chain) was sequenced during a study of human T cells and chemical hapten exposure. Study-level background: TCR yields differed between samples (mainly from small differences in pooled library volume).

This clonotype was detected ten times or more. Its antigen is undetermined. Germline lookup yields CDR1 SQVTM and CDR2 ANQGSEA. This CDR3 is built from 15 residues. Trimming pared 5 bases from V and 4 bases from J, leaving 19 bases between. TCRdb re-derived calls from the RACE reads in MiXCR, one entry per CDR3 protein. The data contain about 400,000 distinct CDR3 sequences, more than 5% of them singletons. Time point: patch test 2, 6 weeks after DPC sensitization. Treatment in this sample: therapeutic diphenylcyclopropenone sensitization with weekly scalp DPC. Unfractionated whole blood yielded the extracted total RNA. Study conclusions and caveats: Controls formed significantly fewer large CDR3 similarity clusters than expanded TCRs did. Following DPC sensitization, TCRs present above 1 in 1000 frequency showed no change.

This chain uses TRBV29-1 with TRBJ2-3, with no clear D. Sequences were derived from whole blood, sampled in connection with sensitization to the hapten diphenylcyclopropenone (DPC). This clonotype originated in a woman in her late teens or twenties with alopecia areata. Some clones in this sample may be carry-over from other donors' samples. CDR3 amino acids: CSVYFGAVGPDTQYF. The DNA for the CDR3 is TGCAGCGTTTACTTTGGCGCGGTTGGGCCAGATACGCAGTATTTT.